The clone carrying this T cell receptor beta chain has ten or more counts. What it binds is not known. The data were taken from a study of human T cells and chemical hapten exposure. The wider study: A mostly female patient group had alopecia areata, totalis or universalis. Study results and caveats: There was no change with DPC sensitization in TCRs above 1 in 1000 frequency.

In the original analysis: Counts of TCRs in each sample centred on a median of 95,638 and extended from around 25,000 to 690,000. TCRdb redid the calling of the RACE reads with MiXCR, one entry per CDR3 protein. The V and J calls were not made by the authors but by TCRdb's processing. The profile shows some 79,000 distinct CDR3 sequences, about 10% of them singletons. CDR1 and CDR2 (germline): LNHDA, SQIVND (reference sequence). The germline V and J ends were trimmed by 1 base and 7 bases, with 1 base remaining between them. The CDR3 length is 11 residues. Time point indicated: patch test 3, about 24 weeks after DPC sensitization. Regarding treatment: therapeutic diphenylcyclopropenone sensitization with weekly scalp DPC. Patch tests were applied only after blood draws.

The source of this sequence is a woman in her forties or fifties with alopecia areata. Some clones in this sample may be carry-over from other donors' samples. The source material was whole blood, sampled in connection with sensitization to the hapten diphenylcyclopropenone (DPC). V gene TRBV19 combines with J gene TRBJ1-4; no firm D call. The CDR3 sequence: CASSIAEKLFF. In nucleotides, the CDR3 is TGTGCCAGTAGTATAGCTGAAAAACTGTTTTTT.